This TCR beta chain was sequenced during a study of vaccination effects on CD4 cells after COVID-19. Details on this clone: Antigen: not known.

Following a roughly 10-day culture, CD4+ T cells were purified. The V and J ends lost 4 bases and 6 bases, in that order; junction bases with no gene match: 6. CDR3 length: 15 residues. Looked up from germline, CDR1 is SGDLS and CDR2 is YYNGEE. Clones were read by immunoSEQ multiplex PCR, and TCRdb kept only the in-frame ones, dropping some. The repertoire consists of tens of thousands of clones, with approximately 67% occurring once and the leading ten covering 4% to 4.5%. The chain uses TRBV9 and TRBJ1-6; the match to TRBD1 covers 8 bases. The material sequenced was CD4+ T cells from PBMCs cultured without peptide, taken before COVID-19 vaccination. The sequence derives from a human donor who received a COVID-19 vaccine. Here the CDR3 reads CASSPGQGPNSPLHF. CDR3 DNA: TGTGCCAGCAGCCCAGGACAGGGCCCTAATTCACCCCTCCACTTT.